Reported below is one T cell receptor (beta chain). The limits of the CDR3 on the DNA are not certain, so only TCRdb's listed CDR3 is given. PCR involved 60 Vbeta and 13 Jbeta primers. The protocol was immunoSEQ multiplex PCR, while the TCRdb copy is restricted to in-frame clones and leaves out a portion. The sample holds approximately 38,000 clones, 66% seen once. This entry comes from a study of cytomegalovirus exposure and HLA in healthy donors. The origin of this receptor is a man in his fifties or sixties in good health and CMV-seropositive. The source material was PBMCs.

The CDR3: CASSWGQGAYEQHF. V gene TRBV11-1 combines with J gene TRBJ2-7; TRBD1, as called in the table, went unchecked against the DNA. The germline V gene encodes CDR1 SGHAT and CDR2 FQDESV (reference sequence). The CDR3 length equals 14 residues, ends included.